This T cell receptor beta chain was sequenced in a study of blood T cells in healthy people across ages. Every donor contributed roughly 10 milliliters of peripheral blood by blood draw. Germline lookup yields CDR1 DFQATT and CDR2 SNEGSKA (reference sequence). There are 14 residues in the CDR3. V was shortened by 3 bases and J by 2 bases, with 10 bases between the two germline ends. A second PCR of 7 to 11 cycles used a sample-barcoded 5' primer and a J-beta primer mix. TCRdb reprocessed the 5' RACE reads with MiXCR, giving one entry per CDR3 protein. The repertoire holds 650,000 to 1,000,000 distinct CDR3 sequences, with around 34% as singletons. With regard to this clonotype: Its specificity is not known.

Study findings and constraints: Diversity figures based on one million T cells were deemed too low. The CMV status of each donor remained undetermined, and this could have confounded shifts in expanded clonotypes.

Sequenced: blood. This chain uses TRBV20-1 with TRBJ2-2; D remains ambiguous. This TCR came from a man younger than 35 in good health. The CDR3 DNA reads TGCAGTGCTAGTTTGGGATTTAACACCGGGGAGCTGTTTTTT. It translates to CSASLGFNTGELFF.